Here is one TCR beta chain with its context. The data were produced by immunoSEQ multiplex PCR, yet TCRdb's version contains in-frame clones alone and is incomplete. The repertoire has some 300,000 clones, about 88% of them found once; the top ten carry over 9%. Participants had their cohort set by participant-reported clinical history. This entry comes from a study of blood T cell repertoires in COVID-19. Background on the study: The United States, Italy and Spain provided the acute and convalescent COVID-19 samples.

From germline, CDR1 is SGHRS and CDR2 YFSETQ. The V end was cut by 4 bases, the J end by 8 bases, with 11 bases between. This CDR3 has 12 residues. Specimen: PBMCs or T cells enriched from blood (not recorded which). This chain uses TRBV5-1 with TRBJ2-3; maybe TRBD2 (6 bases). This receptor was obtained from a woman aged 40 to 50 who had recovered from COVID-19. The CDR3 DNA reads TGCGCCAGCAGCCCGGAGGGTGGTACGCAGTATTTT. It yields the protein CASSPEGGTQYF.